The 16 T cell receptor beta chains reported below all come from one sample, sequenced in a study of blood T cell repertoires in COVID-19. Profiled with immunoSEQ multiplex PCR; TCRdb holds only in-frame clones, not every one. The sample holds 200,000 to 250,000 clones, about 85% seen once. Specimen: PBMCs or T cells enriched from blood (not recorded which). The source of these receptors is a woman aged 25-40 years who had recovered from COVID-19.

A few counts support this clone. V and J are TRBV19 and TRBJ2-6; 9 bases line up with TRBD1. The CDR3 is 17 amino acids. Per the germline V gene, CDR1 is LNHDA and CDR2 is SQIVND (reference sequence). V was pared by 5 bases and J by 1 base, with 6 bases of the junction left unmatched. The CDR3, as DNA: TGTGCCAGTAGTTTCACAGGGGGCGCGTCTGGGGCCAACGTCCTGACTTTC. Translated, it gives CASSFTGGASGANVLTF. The variable domain in full, with the rest retrieved from reference TRBV19 and TRBJ2-6, is DGGITQSPKYLFRKEGQNVTLSCEQNLNHDAMYWYRQDPGQGLRLIYYSQIVNDFQKGDIAEGYSVSREKKESFPLTVTSAQKNPTAFYLCASSFTGGASGANVLTFGAGSRLTVL.

The chain couples TRBV12-3 or TRBV12-4 to TRBJ1-1; a possible D gene is TRBD1 (6 bases). The CDR3 runs 12 residues. The V and J ends lost 3 bases and 7 bases respectively, with 9 bases between them. The CDR3 loop reads CASSLRDNEAFF. In nucleotides, the CDR3 is TGTGCCAGCAGTTTGAGGGACAATGAAGCTTTCTTT.

The rearrangement joins TRBV30 to TRBJ1-1; unclear D gene. The CDR3 extends over 12 amino acids. Germline lookup yields CDR1 GTSNPN and CDR2 SVGIG (reference sequence). Trimming took off 4 bases at V and 6 bases at J, with 12 bases between the two ends. The CDR3 DNA is TGTGCCTGGAAAGGCAGGCAGGCTGAAGCTTTCTTT. This translates into CAWKGRQAEAFF.

This clone was counted only a few times. This sequence joins TRBV12-3 or TRBV12-4 and TRBJ1-2; D might be TRBD1 (5 bases). The CDR3 runs 10 residues. Trimming took off 8 bases at V and 7 bases at J, with 8 bases between the two ends. DNA of the CDR3: TGTGCCAGCGGGGGGTTTGGCTACACCTTC. Translation gives CASGGFGYTF.

The V and J genes are TRBV9 and TRBJ2-2; possibly TRBD2 for D (6 bases). Germline values: CDR1 SGDLS, CDR2 YYNGEE. This CDR3 comprises 14 residues. V lost 3 bases, J lost 4 bases, and 10 bases lay in between. CDR3 residues: CASSATSTTGELFF. The CDR3 nucleotides read TGTGCCAGCAGCGCAACTAGCACCACCGGGGAGCTGTTTTTT.

The rearrangement uses TRBV10-3 and TRBJ1-4; D possibly corresponds to TRBD1 (6 bases). From germline, CDR1 is ENHRY and CDR2 SYGVKD. Between the trimmed V and J ends, which lost 3 bases and 3 bases, there was a span of 23 bases. The CDR3 sequence is 19 residues long. In nucleotides, the CDR3 is TGTGCCATCAGTGAAAATCCGGGACATTATTTTTGGTCTAATGAAAAACTGTTTTTT. Amino acids: CAISENPGHYFWSNEKLFF.

This chain connects TRBV4-3 to TRBJ2-7; TRBD1 aligns across 8 bases. The CDR3 covers 15 residues. V trimming: 0 bases; J trimming: 6 bases; junction bases outside the gene matches: 7. CDR1 and CDR2 from the germline V gene are LGHNA and YSLEER. The CDR3 region is CASSQDPGQVLEQYF. The DNA for the CDR3 is TGCGCCAGCAGCCAAGATCCGGGACAGGTCCTCGAGCAGTACTTC.

The rearrangement links TRBV27 to TRBJ1-2, with 8 bases aligning to TRBD1. This CDR3 has 15 residues. J was trimmed by 3 bases and V by 5 bases; bases with no gene match: 8. CDR1 MNHEY and CDR2 SMNVEV come from the germline V gene (reference sequence). The CDR3 loop reads CASSHDRGGDYGYTF. CDR3 nucleotides: TGTGCCAGCAGTCACGACAGGGGTGGAGACTATGGCTACACCTTC.

The rearrangement uses TRBV27 and TRBJ1-4; D unresolved. The CDR3 is made up of 16 amino acids. Trimming took off 5 bases at V and 4 bases at J, with 17 bases between the two ends. CDR1 is MNHEY and CDR2 is SMNVEV in the germline V gene (reference sequence). In DNA, the CDR3 is TGTGCCAGCAGTCCCTCGACCCTCAACTATAATGAAAAACTGTTTTTT. Translated: CASSPSTLNYNEKLFF. Full variable domain (missing parts from reference TRBV27 and TRBJ1-4): EAQVTQNPRYLITVTGKKLTVTCSQNMNHEYMSWYRQDPGLGLRQIYYSMNVEVTDKGDVPEGYKVSRKEKRNFPLILESPSPNQTSLYFCASSPSTLNYNEKLFFGSGTQLSVL.

This clone came up once. The CDR3 sequence: CASSPGLAGGSHEQFF. In nucleotides, the CDR3 is TGTGCCAGTAGTCCGGGTCTAGCGGGGGGGTCCCATGAGCAGTTCTTC. The J gene is TRBJ2-1, the V gene TRBV19; 12 bases fit TRBD2. In germline, CDR1 is LNHDA, CDR2 SQIVND (reference sequence). V gave up 5 bases and J gave up 8 bases; unmatched junction bases: 10. This CDR3 spans 16 amino acids.

The chain has TRBV11-2 and TRBJ2-7, with 12 positions matching TRBD2. The junction had 11 bases not matched to a gene; V was cut back by 1 base and J by 7 bases. CDR3 length: 17 residues. Germline V gene sequence: CDR1 SGHAT, CDR2 FQNNGV. Written as DNA, the CDR3 is TGTGCCAGCAGCTTAGTCCGGACTAGCGGGGCCTTGTGGGAGCAGTACTTC. Translation gives CASSLVRTSGALWEQYF.

The genes are TRBV10-3 and TRBJ2-5; 13 bases line up with TRBD2. CDR1 ENHRY and CDR2 SYGVKD come from the germline V gene. V lost 6 bases, J lost 5 bases, and 3 bases stayed unmatched. The CDR3 is 14 amino acids. CDR3 sequence reads: CAIRPGLAGETQYF. The CDR3 nucleotides are TGTGCCATCAGACCGGGACTAGCGGGGGAGACCCAGTACTTC.

The V and J genes are TRBV9 and TRBJ2-2, with a tentative D call TRBD2 (5 bases). CDR3 length: 17 amino acids. Per germline, CDR1 SGDLS and CDR2 YYNGEE. Trimming took 4 bases from V and 0 from J, leaving 16 bases between them. The CDR3 protein is CASSSPRGGTNTGELFF. The CDR3 bases are TGTGCCAGCAGCTCACCACGGGGTGGGACGAACACCGGGGAGCTGTTTTTT.

The rearrangement uses TRBV7-9 and TRBJ2-7; 9 positions match TRBD1. V lost 5 bases, J lost 5 bases, and 7 bases stayed unmatched. Germline CDR1 and CDR2: SEHNR and FQNEAQ (reference sequence). The CDR3 spans 14 residues. CDR3 protein: CASSPLDRGHEQYF. CDR3 bases: TGTGCCAGCAGCCCGTTGGACAGGGGACACGAGCAGTACTTC. The variable domain in full, with the rest retrieved from reference TRBV7-9 and TRBJ2-7, is DTGVSQNPRHKITKRGQNVTFRCDPISEHNRLYWYRQTLGQGPEFLTYFQNEAQLEKSRLLSDRFSAERPKGSFSTLEIQRTEQGDSAMYLCASSPLDRGHEQYFGPGTRLTVT.

The chain links TRBV25-1 to TRBJ2-5, with 8 bases fitting TRBD2. Trimming cost V 6 bases and J 2 bases; bases outside gene matches: 8. In germline, CDR1 is MGHDK, CDR2 SYGVNS. The CDR3 consists of 15 residues. The CDR3 coding sequence is TGTGCCAGCAGCCCGGGAGGGGATGGGCAAGAGACCCAGTACTTC. Encoded protein: CASSPGGDGQETQYF.

The chain links TRBV9 to TRBJ1-6; 7 nucleotides match TRBD1. V lost 0 bases to trimming and J lost 7 bases; unmatched junction nucleotides: 4. This CDR3 spans 15 amino acids. Germline V lookup: CDR1 SGDLS, CDR2 YYNGEE. This CDR3 reads CASSVGWTGNSPLHF. The CDR3, as DNA: TGTGCCAGCAGCGTAGGGTGGACAGGAAATTCACCCCTCCACTTT.